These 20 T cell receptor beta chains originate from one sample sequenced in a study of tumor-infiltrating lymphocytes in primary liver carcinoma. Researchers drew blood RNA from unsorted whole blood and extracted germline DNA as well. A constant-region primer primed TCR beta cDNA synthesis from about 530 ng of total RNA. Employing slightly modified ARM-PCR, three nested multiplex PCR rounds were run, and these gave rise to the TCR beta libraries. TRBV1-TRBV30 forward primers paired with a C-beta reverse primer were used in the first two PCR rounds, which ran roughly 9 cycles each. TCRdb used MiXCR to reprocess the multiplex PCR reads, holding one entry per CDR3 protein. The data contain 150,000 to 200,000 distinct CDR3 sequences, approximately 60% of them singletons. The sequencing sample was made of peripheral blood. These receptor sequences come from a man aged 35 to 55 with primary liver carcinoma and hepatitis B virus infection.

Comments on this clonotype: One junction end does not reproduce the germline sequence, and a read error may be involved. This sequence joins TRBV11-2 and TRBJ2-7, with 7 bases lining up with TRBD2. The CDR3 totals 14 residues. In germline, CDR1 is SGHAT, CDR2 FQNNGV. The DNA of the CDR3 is TGTGCCAGCAGCATGGGGAGGGTCTACTACAAGCAATACTTC. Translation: CASSMGRVYYKQYF.

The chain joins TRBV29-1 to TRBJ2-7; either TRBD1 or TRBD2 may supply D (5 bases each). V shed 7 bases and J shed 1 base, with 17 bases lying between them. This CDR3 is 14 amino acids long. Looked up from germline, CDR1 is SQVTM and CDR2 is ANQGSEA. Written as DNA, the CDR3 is TGCAGCGACCGGGACGGAAAGGCGTCCTACGAGCAGTACTTC. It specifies CSDRDGKASYEQYF.

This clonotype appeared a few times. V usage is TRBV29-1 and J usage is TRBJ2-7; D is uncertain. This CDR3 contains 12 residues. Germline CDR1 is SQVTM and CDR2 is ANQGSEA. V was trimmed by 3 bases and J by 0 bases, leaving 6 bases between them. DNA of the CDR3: TGCAGCGTTGAGGACCGCTCCTACGAGCAGTACTTC. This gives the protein CSVEDRSYEQYF.

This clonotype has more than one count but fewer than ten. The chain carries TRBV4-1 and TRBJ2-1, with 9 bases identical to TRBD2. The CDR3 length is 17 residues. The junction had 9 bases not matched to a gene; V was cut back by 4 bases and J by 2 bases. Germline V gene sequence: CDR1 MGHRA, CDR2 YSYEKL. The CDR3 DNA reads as TGCGCCAGCAGCCTCTCCCCCCGGACTAGCGCCTACAATGAGCAGTTCTTC. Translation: CASSLSPRTSAYNEQFF.

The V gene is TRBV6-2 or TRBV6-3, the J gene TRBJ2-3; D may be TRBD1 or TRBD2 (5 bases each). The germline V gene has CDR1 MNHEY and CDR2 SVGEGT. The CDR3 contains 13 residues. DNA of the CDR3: TGTGTCGTCCGGGACCCCGGCACAGATACGCAGTATTTT. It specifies CVVRDPGTDTQYF.

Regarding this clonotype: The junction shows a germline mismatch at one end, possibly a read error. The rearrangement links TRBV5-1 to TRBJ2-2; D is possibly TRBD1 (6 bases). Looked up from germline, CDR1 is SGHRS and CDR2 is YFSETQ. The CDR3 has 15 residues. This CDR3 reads CASNPGTSNTGDLFF. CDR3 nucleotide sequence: TGCGCCAGCAACCCCGGGACATCGAACACCGGGGACCTGTTTTTT.

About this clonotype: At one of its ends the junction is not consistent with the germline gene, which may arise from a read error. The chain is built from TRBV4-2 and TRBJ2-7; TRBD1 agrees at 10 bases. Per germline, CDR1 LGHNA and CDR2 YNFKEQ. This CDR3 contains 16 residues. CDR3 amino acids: CDSSQDLGTGDSERYF. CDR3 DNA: TGTGACAGCAGCCAAGATCTGGGGACAGGGGACAGCGAGCGGTACTTC.

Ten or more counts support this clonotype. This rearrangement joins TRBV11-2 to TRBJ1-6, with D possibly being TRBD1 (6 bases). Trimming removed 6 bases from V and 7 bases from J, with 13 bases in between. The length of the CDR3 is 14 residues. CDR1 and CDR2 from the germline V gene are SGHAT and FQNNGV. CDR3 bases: TGTGCCAGCAGGAGTACAGGGTCGAATTCACCCCTCCACTTT. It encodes CASRSTGSNSPLHF.

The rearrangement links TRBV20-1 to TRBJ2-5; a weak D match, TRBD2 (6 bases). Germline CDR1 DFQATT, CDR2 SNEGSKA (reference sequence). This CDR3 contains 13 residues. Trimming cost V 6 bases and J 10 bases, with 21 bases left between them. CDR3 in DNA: TGCAGTGCAGATCGGGACTCGGGGTCGGGCCAGTACTTC. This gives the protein CSADRDSGSGQYF.

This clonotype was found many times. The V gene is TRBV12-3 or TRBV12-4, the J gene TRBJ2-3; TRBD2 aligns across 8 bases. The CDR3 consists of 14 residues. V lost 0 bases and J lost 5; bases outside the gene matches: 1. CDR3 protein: CASSLALAGDTQYF. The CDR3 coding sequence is TGTGCCAGCAGTTTAGCGCTAGCGGGAGATACGCAGTATTTT.

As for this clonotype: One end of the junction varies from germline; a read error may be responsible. In nucleotides, the CDR3 is TGTGCCATCAATGAGGGCGGCCCCTACAATGAGCAGTTCTTC. Protein: CAINEGGPYNEQFF. This chain connects TRBV10-3 to TRBJ2-1; TRBD2 is a possible D gene (5 bases). CDR1 is ENHRY, CDR2 SYGVKD, per germline. This CDR3 contains 14 residues.

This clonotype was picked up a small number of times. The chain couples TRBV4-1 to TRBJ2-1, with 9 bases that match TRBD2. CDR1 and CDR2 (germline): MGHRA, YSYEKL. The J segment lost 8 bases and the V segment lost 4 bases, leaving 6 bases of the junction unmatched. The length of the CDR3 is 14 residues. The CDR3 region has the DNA TGCGCCAGCAGCCTACCGGGACTAGCCGATGAGCAGTTCTTC. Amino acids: CASSLPGLADEQFF.

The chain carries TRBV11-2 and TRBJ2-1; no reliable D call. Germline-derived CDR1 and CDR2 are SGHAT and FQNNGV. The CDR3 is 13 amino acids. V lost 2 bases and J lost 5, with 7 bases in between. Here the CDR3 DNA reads TGTGCCAGCAGCTTAACTCTTCACAATGAGCAGTTCTTC. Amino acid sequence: CASSLTLHNEQFF.

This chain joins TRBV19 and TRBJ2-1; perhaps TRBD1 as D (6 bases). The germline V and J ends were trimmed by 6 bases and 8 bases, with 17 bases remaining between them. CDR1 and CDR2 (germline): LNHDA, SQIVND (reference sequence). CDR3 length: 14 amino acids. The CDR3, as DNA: TGTGCCAGTAGCGGGGTTCAGGGGCAGGATGAGCAGTTCTTC. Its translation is CASSGVQGQDEQFF. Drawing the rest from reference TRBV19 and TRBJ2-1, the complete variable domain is DGGITQSPKYLFRKEGQNVTLSCEQNLNHDAMYWYRQDPGQGLRLIYYSQIVNDFQKGDIAEGYSVSREKKESFPLTVTSAQKNPTAFYLCASSGVQGQDEQFFGPGTRLTVL.

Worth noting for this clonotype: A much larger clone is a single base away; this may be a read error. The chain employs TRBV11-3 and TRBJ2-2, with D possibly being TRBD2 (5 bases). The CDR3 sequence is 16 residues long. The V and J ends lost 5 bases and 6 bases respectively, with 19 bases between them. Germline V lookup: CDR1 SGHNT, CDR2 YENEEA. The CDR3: CASSRFTEVAPGELFF. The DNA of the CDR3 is TGTGCCAGCAGCCGATTCACGGAGGTCGCCCCCGGGGAGCTGTTTTTT.

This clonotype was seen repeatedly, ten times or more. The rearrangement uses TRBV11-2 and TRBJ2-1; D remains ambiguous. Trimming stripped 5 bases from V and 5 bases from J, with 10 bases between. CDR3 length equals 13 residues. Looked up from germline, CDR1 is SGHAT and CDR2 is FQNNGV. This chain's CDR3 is CASSRNADNEQFF. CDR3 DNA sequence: TGTGCCAGCAGCCGAAACGCTGACAATGAGCAGTTCTTC. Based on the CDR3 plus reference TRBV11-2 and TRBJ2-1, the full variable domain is EAGVAQSPRYKIIEKRQSVAFWCNPISGHATLYWYQQILGQGPKLLIQFQNNGVVDDSQLPKDRFSAERLKGVDSTLKIQPAKLEDSAVYLCASSRNADNEQFFGPGTRLTVL.

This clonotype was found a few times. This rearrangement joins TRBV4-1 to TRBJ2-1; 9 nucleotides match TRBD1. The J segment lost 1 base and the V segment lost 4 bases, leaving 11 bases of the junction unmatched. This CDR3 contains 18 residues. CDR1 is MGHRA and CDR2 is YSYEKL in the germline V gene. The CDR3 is CASSPYHFDRGSYNEQFF. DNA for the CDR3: TGCGCCAGCAGCCCCTACCACTTCGACAGGGGGTCCTACAATGAGCAGTTCTTC.

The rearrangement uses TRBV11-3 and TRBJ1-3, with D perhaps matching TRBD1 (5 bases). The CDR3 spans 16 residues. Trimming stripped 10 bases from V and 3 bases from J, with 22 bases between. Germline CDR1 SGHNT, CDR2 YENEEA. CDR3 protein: CAITFRWGYFGNTIYF. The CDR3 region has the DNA TGTGCCATCACCTTCCGGTGGGGCTACTTTGGAAACACCATATATTTT.

The CDR3 region is CASSPGLAEIQETQYF. In DNA form, the CDR3 reads TGTGCCAGCAGTCCCGGACTAGCGGAAATCCAAGAGACCCAGTACTTC. The chain couples TRBV6-6 to TRBJ2-5, with 10 positions matching TRBD2. Germline V gene lookup returns CDR1 MNHNY and CDR2 SVGAGI (reference sequence). V lost 5 bases, J lost 1 base, and 7 bases stayed unmatched. The CDR3 extends over 16 amino acids.

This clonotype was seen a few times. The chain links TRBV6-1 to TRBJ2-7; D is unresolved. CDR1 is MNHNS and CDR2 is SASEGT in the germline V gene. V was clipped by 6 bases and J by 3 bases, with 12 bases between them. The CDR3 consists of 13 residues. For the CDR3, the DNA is TGTGCCAGCAGAGACCGGCCAGGCTACGAGCAGTACTTC. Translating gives CASRDRPGYEQYF.